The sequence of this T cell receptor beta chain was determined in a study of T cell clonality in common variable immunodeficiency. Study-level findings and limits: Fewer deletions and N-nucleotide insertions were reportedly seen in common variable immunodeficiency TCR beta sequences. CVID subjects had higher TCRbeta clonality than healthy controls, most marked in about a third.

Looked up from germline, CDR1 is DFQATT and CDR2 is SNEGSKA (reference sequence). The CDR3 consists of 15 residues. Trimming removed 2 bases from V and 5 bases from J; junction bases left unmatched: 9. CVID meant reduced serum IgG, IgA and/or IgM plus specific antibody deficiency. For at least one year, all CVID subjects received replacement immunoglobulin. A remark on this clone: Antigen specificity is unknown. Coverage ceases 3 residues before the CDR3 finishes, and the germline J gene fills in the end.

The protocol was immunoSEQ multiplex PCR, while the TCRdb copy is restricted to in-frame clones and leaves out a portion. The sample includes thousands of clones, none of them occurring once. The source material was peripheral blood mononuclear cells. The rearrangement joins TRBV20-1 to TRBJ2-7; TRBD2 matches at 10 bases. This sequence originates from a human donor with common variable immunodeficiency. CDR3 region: CSARPLAGGRHEQYF. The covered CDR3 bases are TGCAGTGCTAGACCATTAGCGGGGGGACGTCACGAG.